The TCR beta chain under discussion was sequenced for a study of T cells in Graves' hyperthyroidism and ophthalmopathy. Study conclusions and caveats: Stable hyperthyroidism was told apart from ophthalmopathy by a model built on 13 V-J features.

The study enrolled patients aged 18 to 65 with newly diagnosed hyperthyroidism of under 2 months' duration. Those patients with uncontrolled infection, other autoimmune disease, pregnancy or lactation were excluded. The PBMCs studied were ones that came from 8.5 to 10 ml fresh peripheral blood. Researchers took RNA transcripts and amplified the TCR beta CDR3 regions from them. A set of HTBI primers served as the primers for a first-round RT-PCR of the TCR CDR3. TCRdb reprocessed the multiplex PCR reads via MiXCR and lists one record per CDR3 protein. Of 360,000 or so distinct CDR3 sequences in the sample, about a fifth were seen once. Per the germline V gene, CDR1 is MNHEY and CDR2 is SVGAGI. This CDR3 spans 13 amino acids. This clonotype was counted ten times or more. Its antigen is not identified. One junction end disagrees with the germline gene, perhaps due to a read error.

The receptor's source is a woman aged 18-29 years with Graves' hyperthyroidism. The gene calls are TRBV6-5 and TRBJ1-1; D is unresolved. Sequencing was carried out using blood. The CDR3 here is CASSYSTLGHPSF. The CDR3 nucleotides read TGTGCCAGCAGTTACTCGACGCTGGGCCACCCCAGCTTT.